This T cell receptor beta chain was identified during a study of technical replicates of blood from several donors. Data came from immunoSEQ multiplex PCR; TCRdb stores just in-frame clones and leaves some out. Among around 86,000 clones listed, roughly 96% were seen once. Trimming pared 4 bases from V and 4 bases from J, leaving 7 bases between. The length of the CDR3 is 12 residues. Germline V gene data show CDR1 as SNHLY and CDR2 as FYNNEI. The chain links TRBV2 to TRBJ1-2; TRBD1 might be the D (6 bases). Material for sequencing was T cells isolated from PBMCs. This TCR derives from a human donor in good health. DNA for the CDR3: TGTGCCAGCAGTGGGGACACCTATGGCTACACCTTC. Translation gives CASSGDTYGYTF.